This TCR beta chain was retrieved from a study of cytomegalovirus exposure and HLA in healthy donors. Primers for the PCR totalled 60 Vbeta and 13 Jbeta. The repertoire was sequenced with immunoSEQ multiplex PCR; TCRdb's copy has only in-frame clones and lacks some. The profile shows 150,000 to 200,000 clones, more than 60% of them singletons. The study's findings and limits: Immune exposure information available was restricted to CMV serostatus. In vitro data verified a few CMV-associated chains as specific for CMV antigens. With further analysis later on, most CMV-associated TCR beta chains appeared HLA-restricted. Using a false discovery rate of 0.05, a later analysis showed that about 16,000 TCR beta sequences were associated with HLA alleles.

Losses at the gene ends were 0 bases for V and 9 bases for J; bases not matched to a gene: 5. There are 16 residues in the CDR3. CDR1 and CDR2 from the germline V gene are LGHNA and YNFKEQ. A word on this clone: The antigen is unknown.

The sequenced sample consisted of PBMCs. This sequence joins TRBV4-2 and TRBJ2-1; 13 bases map to TRBD2. This clonotype originated in a woman in her twenties or thirties in good health and CMV-seronegative. CDR3 DNA: TGTGCCAGCAGCCAAGAAACTAGCGGGGGGGTTGGTGAGCAGTTCTTC. It specifies CASSQETSGGVGEQFF.